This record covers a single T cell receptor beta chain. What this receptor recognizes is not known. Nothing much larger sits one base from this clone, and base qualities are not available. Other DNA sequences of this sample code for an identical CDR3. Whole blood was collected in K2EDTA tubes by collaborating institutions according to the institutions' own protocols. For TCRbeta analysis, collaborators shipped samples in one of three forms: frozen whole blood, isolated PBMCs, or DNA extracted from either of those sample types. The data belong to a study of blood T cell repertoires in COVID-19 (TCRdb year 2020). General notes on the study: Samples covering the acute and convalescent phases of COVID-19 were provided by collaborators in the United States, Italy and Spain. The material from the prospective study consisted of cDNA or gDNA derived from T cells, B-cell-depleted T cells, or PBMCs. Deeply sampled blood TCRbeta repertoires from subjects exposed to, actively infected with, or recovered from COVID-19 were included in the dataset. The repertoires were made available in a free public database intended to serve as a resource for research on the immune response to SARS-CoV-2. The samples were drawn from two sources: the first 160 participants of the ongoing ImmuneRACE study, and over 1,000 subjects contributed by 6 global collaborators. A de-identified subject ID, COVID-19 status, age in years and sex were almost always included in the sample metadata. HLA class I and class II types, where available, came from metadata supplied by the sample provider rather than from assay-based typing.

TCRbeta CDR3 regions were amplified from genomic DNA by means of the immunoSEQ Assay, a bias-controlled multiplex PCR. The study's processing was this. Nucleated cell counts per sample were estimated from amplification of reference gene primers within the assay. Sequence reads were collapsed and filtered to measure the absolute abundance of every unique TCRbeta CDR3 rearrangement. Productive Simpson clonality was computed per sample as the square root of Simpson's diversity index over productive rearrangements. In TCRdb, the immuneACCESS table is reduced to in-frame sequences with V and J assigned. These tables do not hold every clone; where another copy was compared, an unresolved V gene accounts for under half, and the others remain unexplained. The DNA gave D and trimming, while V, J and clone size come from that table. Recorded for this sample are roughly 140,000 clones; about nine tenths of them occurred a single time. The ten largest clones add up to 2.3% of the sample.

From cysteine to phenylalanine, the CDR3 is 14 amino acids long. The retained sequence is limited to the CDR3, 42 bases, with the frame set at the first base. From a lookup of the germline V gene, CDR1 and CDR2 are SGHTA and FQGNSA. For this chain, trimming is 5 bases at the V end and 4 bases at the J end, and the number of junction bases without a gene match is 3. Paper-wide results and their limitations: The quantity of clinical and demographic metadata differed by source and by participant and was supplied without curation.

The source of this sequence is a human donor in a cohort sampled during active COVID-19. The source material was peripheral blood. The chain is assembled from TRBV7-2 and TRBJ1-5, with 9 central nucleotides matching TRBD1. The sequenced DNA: TGTGCCAGCAGCCCAGGACAGGGGAATCAGCCCCAGCATTTT. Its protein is CASSPGQGNQPQHF.